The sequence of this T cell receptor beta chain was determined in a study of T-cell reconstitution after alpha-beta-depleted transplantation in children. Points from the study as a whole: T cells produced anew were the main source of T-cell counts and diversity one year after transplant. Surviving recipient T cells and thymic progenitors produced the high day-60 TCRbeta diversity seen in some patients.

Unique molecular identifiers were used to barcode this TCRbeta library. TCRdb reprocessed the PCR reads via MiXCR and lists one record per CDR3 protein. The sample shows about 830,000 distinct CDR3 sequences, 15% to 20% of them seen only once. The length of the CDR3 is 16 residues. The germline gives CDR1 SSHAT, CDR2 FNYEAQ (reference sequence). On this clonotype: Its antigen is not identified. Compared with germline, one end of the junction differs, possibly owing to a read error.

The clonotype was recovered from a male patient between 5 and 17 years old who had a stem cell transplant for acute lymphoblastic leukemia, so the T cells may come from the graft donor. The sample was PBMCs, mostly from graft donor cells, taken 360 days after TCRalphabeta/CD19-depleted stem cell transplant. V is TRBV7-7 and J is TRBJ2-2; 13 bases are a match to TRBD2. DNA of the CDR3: TGTGCCAGCAGCGGGACTAGCGGGGCGAACATCGGGGAGCTGTTTTTT. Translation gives CASSGTSGANIGELFF.